Listed here are 14 T cell receptor beta chains from one sample, sequenced in a study of shared clonotypes between healthy human individuals. CD45RO-negative, CCR7-selected cells formed the naive CD8 fraction, which excluded terminally differentiated effector memory CD45RA+ cells. Clones were sequenced by immunoSEQ multiplex PCR, and TCRdb holds only the in-frame ones, with some missing. The table has about 1.9 million clones, 85% to 95% seen once. What was sequenced was naive CD8+ T cells from PBMCs. The source of these receptors is a man aged 18 to 29 in good health. Some clones in this sample may be carry-over from other donors' samples.

J is TRBJ2-3 and V is TRBV25-1; maybe TRBD1 (6 bases). Germline V gene sequence: CDR1 MGHDK, CDR2 SYGVNS. The CDR3 loop spans 15 amino acids. Trimming cost V 1 base and J 4 bases, with 12 bases left between them. As DNA, the CDR3 is TGTGCCAGCAGTGAATGGTCAGGGGCGGCAGATACGCAGTATTTT. Residues: CASSEWSGAADTQYF.

The V call is TRBV11-3, the J call TRBJ2-7, with D possibly TRBD1 on 5 matching bases. Per the germline V gene, CDR1 is SGHNT and CDR2 is YENEEA. The CDR3 totals 16 residues. The ends were cut back, 0 bases at V and 2 bases at J, with 14 bases in the middle. The CDR3 DNA is TGTGCCAGCAGCTTAGATTTAGGACACCTTACCTACGAGCAGTACTTC. It specifies CASSLDLGHLTYEQYF.

The J gene is TRBJ1-4, the V gene TRBV27, with D hard to call. Trimming took off 5 bases at V and 2 bases at J, with 15 bases between the two ends. The CDR3 has 16 amino acids. Germline-derived CDR1 and CDR2 are MNHEY and SMNVEV (reference sequence). DNA of the CDR3: TGTGCCAGCAGTCCGCGTGGAGGGCGGACTAATGAAAAACTGTTTTTT. It is translated as CASSPRGGRTNEKLFF.

V is TRBV5-1 and J is TRBJ1-1; 8 nucleotides match TRBD1. Germline loops: CDR1 SGHRS, CDR2 YFSETQ. This CDR3 region has 17 residues. With 6 bases clipped from V and 5 bases from J, the junction kept 18 bases outside the gene matches. CDR3 nucleotides: TGCGCCAGCAATAGGCTGACGACTTCAGGGGGCAGGACTGAAGCTTTCTTT. It yields the protein CASNRLTTSGGRTEAFF. Full variable domain (missing parts from reference TRBV5-1 and TRBJ1-1): KAGVTQTPRYLIKTRGQQVTLSCSPISGHRSVSWYQQTPGQGLQFLFEYFSETQRNKGNFPGRFSGRQFSNSRSEMNVSTLELGDSALYLCASNRLTTSGGRTEAFFGQGTRLTVV.

Concerning this clone: At the DNA level, this CDR3 is encoded by other sequences in the same sample as well. The chain is built from TRBV6-6 and TRBJ2-5; D perhaps matches TRBD2 (7 bases). The CDR3 extends over 15 amino acids. Germline V gives CDR1 MNHNY, CDR2 SVGAGI (reference sequence). V lost 0 bases and J lost 4, with 12 bases in between. CDR3 sequence (DNA): TGTGCCAGCAGTTACTCAGGGGGAGGGGGAGAGACCCAGTACTTC. Residues: CASSYSGGGGETQYF.

The gene calls are TRBV9 and TRBJ2-2; 10 positions match TRBD2. Trimming cost V 0 bases and J 9 bases; bases outside gene matches: 5. This CDR3 is built from 15 residues. The germline V gene has CDR1 SGDLS and CDR2 YYNGEE. The CDR3 coding sequence is TGTGCCAGCAGCGTAGGGCTAGCGGGAGTCTGGGAGCTGTTTTTT. It yields the protein CASSVGLAGVWELFF.

The chain has TRBV30 and TRBJ2-1; TRBD2 matches 8 bases. Losses at the gene ends were 1 base for V and 8 bases for J; bases not matched to a gene: 10. Germline V gene lookup returns CDR1 GTSNPN and CDR2 SVGIG (reference sequence). This CDR3 comprises 15 residues. This chain's CDR3 is CAWSALGREVDEQFF. The CDR3 nucleotides read TGTGCCTGGAGTGCCCTGGGGCGGGAGGTAGATGAGCAGTTCTTC.

This chain links TRBV2 with TRBJ2-3, with no clear D. The V and J ends lost 1 base and 9 bases respectively, with 14 bases between them. This CDR3 region has 14 residues. Germline V gene data show CDR1 as SNHLY and CDR2 as FYNNEI. CDR3 protein: CASSEENMTPTQYF. The CDR3 bases are TGTGCCAGCAGTGAAGAAAATATGACTCCAACGCAGTATTTT.

Remarks on this clone: Other DNA sequences in the sample encode the same CDR3. The chain combines TRBV5-1 with TRBJ2-1, with 7 bases lining up with TRBD1. Germline V gene lookup returns CDR1 SGHRS and CDR2 YFSETQ. The CDR3 consists of 15 residues. J gave up 5 bases and V 0 bases, and 5 bases lay outside the gene matches. This CDR3 reads CASSLGQGVHNEQFF. For the CDR3, the DNA is TGCGCCAGCAGCTTGGGACAGGGTGTCCACAATGAGCAGTTCTTC.

The V call is TRBV5-5, the J call TRBJ1-3; D is unclear. V dropped 1 base and J dropped 0 bases, with 11 bases sitting between them. Per the germline V gene, CDR1 is SGHKS and CDR2 is YYEKEE (reference sequence). The CDR3 contains 16 residues. CDR3 region: CASSLSKASSGNTIYF. The CDR3 DNA is TGTGCCAGCAGCTTGTCTAAGGCGAGCTCTGGAAACACCATATATTTT.

The V call is TRBV11-2, the J call TRBJ2-2, with D maybe TRBD1 (6 bases). Germline lookup yields CDR1 SGHAT and CDR2 FQNNGV. CDR3 length: 18 residues. V lost 4 bases, J lost 3 bases, and 21 bases lay in between. The CDR3 DNA is TGTGCCAGCAGCTCCCCAGGGGTAGGGTTCAGACACACCGGGGAGCTGTTTTTT. Translation gives CASSSPGVGFRHTGELFF.

J is TRBJ2-7 and V is TRBV7-9; 11 bases line up with TRBD1. V lost 4 bases to trimming and J lost 4 bases; unmatched junction nucleotides: 6. This CDR3 has 15 residues. Germline V gives CDR1 SEHNR, CDR2 FQNEAQ (reference sequence). This chain's CDR3 is CASSSRDRGGYEQYF. The CDR3, as DNA: TGTGCCAGCAGCTCACGGGACAGGGGGGGATACGAGCAGTACTTC.

The chain links TRBV27 to TRBJ1-1; a possible D gene is TRBD1 (6 bases). The CDR3 loop spans 17 amino acids. Germline CDR1 is MNHEY and CDR2 is SMNVEV (reference sequence). The V end was cut by 4 bases, the J end by 0 bases, with 18 bases between. CDR3 loop: CASSYLTGRAMNTEAFF. The CDR3 DNA is TGTGCCAGCAGTTACTTAACAGGGAGGGCCATGAACACTGAAGCTTTCTTT.

The CDR3 reads CASSPIGTGASYPGELFF. In nucleotides, the CDR3 is TGTGCCAGCAGCCCAATCGGGACAGGGGCGTCTTATCCCGGGGAGCTGTTTTTT. The chain couples TRBV7-9 to TRBJ2-2; 10 positions match TRBD1. CDR3 size: 18 residues. Germline loops: CDR1 SEHNR, CDR2 FQNEAQ (reference sequence). V lost 5 bases to trimming and J lost 6 bases; unmatched junction nucleotides: 15.